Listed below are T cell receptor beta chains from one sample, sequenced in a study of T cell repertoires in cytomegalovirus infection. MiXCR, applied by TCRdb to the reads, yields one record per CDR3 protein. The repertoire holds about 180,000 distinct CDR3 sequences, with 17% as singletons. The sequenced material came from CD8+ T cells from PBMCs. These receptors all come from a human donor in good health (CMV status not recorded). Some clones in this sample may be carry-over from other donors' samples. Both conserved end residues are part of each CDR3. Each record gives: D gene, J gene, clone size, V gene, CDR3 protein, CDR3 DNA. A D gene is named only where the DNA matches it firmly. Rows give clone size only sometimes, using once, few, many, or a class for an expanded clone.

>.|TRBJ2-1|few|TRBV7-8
CASSFVITDSYNEQFF
TGTGCCAGCAGCTTCGTTATCACCGATTCCTACAATGAGCAGTTCTTC
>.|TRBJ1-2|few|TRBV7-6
CASIQPQGTNYGYTF
TGTGCCAGCATCCAACCCCAGGGAACCAACTATGGCTACACCTTC
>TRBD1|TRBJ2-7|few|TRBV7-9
CASSLAEGGWNF
TGTGCCAGCAGCTTAGCTGAAGGGGGCTGGAACTTC
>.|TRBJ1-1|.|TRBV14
CASSQSRTEAFF
TGTGCCAGCAGCCAATCTCGGACTGAAGCTTTCTTT
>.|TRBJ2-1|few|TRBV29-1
CSVDRGDGEQFF
TGCAGCGTTGACCGCGGGGATGGTGAGCAGTTCTTC
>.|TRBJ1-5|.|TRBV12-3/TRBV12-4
CASSLRQGLVAQHF
TGTGCCAGCAGTTTACGGCAGGGGTTGGTAGCCCAGCATTTT
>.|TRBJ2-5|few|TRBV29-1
CSVEGRQTQYF
TGCAGCGTTGAAGGACGGCAGACCCAGTACTTC
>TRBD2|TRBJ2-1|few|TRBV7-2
CASSPTSGTYNEQFF
TGTGCCAGCAGCCCTACTAGCGGGACCTACAATGAGCAGTTCTTC
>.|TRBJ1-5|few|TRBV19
CASSIDDGHNQPQHF
TGTGCCAGTAGTATAGACGACGGACACAATCAGCCCCAGCATTTT
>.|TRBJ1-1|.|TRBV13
CASSSRMGTEAFF
TGTGCCAGCAGCTCCCGCATGGGAACTGAAGCTTTCTTT
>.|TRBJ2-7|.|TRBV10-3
CAISESRAGSYEQYF
TGTGCCATCAGTGAGTCGAGGGCCGGTTCCTACGAGCAGTACTTC
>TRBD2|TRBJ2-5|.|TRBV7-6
CASSLRSAILAGALQETQYF
TGTGCCAGCAGCTTACGATCTGCAATACTAGCGGGAGCACTACAAGAGACCCAGTACTTC
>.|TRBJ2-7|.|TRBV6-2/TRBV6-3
CASSLSDAYEQYF
TGTGCCAGCAGTCTTTCCGACGCATACGAGCAGTACTTC
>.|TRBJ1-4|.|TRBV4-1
CASSQPIGHGSNEKLFF
TGCGCCAGCAGCCAACCTATCGGACACGGATCTAATGAAAAACTGTTTTTT
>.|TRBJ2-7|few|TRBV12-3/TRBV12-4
CASSLGFYEQYF
TGTGCCAGCAGTTTAGGGTTCTACGAGCAGTACTTC
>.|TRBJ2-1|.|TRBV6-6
CASSYFADASYNEQFF
TGTGCCAGCAGTTACTTCGCGGACGCCTCCTACAATGAGCAGTTCTTC
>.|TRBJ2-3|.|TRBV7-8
CASSLDGRSSSTDTQYF
TGTGCCAGCAGCTTAGATGGACGGAGTTCTAGCACAGATACGCAGTATTTT
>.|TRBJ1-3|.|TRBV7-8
CASSRPLEGNTIYF
TGTGCCAGCAGCCGTCCTCTAGAAGGAAACACCATATATTTT
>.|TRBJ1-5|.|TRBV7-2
CASSYYNSGQPQHF
TGTGCCAGCAGCTACTATAATTCGGGTCAGCCCCAGCATTTT
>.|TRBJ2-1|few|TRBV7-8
CASTSDGGSYNEQFF
TGTGCCAGCACCTCTGATGGGGGCTCCTACAATGAGCAGTTCTTC
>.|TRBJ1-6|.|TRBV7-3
CASSLALGGGKSPLHF
TGTGCCAGCAGCCTCGCCCTCGGGGGAGGAAAATCACCCCTCCACTTT
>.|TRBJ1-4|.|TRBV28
CASSPEGGVNEKLFF
TGTGCCAGCAGCCCGGAGGGGGGGGTTAATGAAAAACTGTTTTTT
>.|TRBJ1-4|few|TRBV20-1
CSATIPTDDQEKLFF
TGCAGTGCTACTATCCCGACAGATGATCAGGAAAAACTGTTTTTT
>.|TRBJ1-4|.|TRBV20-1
CSARDQRTNEKLFF
TGCAGTGCTAGAGATCAACGGACTAATGAAAAACTGTTTTTT
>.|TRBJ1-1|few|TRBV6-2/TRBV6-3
CASSYIWKDTEAFF
TGTGCCAGCAGTTACATTTGGAAGGACACTGAAGCTTTCTTT
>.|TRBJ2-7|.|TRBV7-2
CASSLGVRDASYEQYF
TGTGCCAGCAGCTTAGGGGTACGGGACGCTTCCTACGAGCAGTACTTC
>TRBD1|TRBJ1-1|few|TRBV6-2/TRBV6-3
CASSSDRGPNTEAFF
TGTGCCAGCAGTTCCGACAGGGGGCCCAACACTGAAGCTTTCTTT
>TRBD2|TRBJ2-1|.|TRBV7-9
CASSTSGGGGEQFF
TGTGCCAGCAGCACTAGCGGGGGGGGTGGTGAGCAGTTCTTC
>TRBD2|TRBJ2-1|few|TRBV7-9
CASTHLPGLGGDEQFF
TGTGCCAGCACCCACCTGCCGGGACTAGGAGGGGACGAGCAGTTCTTC
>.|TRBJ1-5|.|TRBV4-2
CASSQAGTTDLQPQHF
TGTGCCAGCAGCCAAGCCGGGACGACGGACCTTCAGCCCCAGCATTTT
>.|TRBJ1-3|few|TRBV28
CASRSGNTIYF
TGTGCCAGCAGATCGGGAAACACCATATATTTT
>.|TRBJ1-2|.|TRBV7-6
CASSLEIGSDGYTF
TGTGCCAGCAGCTTAGAAATAGGGTCGGATGGCTACACCTTC
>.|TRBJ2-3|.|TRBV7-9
CASSLGVVTDTQYF
TGTGCCAGCAGCTTGGGAGTCGTCACAGATACGCAGTATTTT
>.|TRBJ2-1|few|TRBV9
CASSVWVGGDRHEQFF
TGTGCCAGCAGCGTATGGGTGGGGGGTGACCGTCATGAGCAGTTCTTC
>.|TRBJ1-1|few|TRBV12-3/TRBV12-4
CASRGRENTEAFF
TGTGCCAGCAGAGGACGGGAGAACACTGAAGCTTTCTTT
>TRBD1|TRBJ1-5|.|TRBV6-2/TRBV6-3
CASSFSPGTVGQPQHF
TGTGCCAGCAGTTTTAGCCCCGGGACAGTTGGTCAGCCCCAGCATTTT
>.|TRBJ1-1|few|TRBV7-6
CASSQKTEDTEAFF
TGTGCCAGCAGCCAAAAGACAGAGGACACTGAAGCTTTCTTT
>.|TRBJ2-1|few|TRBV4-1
CASSLSRGSYNEQFF
TGCGCCAGCAGCCTGAGCAGGGGCAGCTACAATGAGCAGTTCTTC
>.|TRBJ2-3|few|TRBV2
CASTKGEPDTQYF
TGTGCCAGCACTAAGGGCGAGCCAGATACGCAGTATTTT
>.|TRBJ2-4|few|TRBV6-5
CASSPARNIQYF
TGTGCCAGCAGTCCCGCTAGAAACATTCAGTACTTC
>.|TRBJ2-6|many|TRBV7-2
CASSLRTFSGANVLTF
TGTGCCAGCAGCTTGAGGACCTTCTCTGGGGCCAACGTCCTGACTTTC
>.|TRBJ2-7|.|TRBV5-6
CASSAGQLPYEQYF
TGTGCCAGCAGCGCTGGACAGTTGCCCTACGAGCAGTACTTC
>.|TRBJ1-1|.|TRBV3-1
CASSQDPLTAEAFF
TGTGCCAGCAGCCAAGATCCTCTGACCGCTGAAGCTTTCTTT
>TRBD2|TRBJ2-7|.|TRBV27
CASRGLAGGIYEQYF
TGTGCCAGCAGGGGGCTAGCGGGGGGTATCTACGAGCAGTACTTC
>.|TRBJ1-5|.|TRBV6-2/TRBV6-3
CASSDPISDDQPQHF
TGTGCCAGCTCGGATCCAATCTCGGACGATCAGCCCCAGCATTTT
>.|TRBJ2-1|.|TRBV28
CASSPPDPRDRQAYNEQFF
TGTGCCAGCAGCCCCCCCGACCCGAGGGACCGCCAAGCCTACAATGAGCAGTTCTTC
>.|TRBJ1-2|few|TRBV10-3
CAISESTITNYGYTF
TGTGCCATCAGTGAGAGCACTATCACTAACTATGGCTACACCTTC
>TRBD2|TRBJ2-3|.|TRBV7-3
CATSPGGGPTDTQYF
TGTGCCACCTCGCCGGGCGGGGGGCCGACAGATACGCAGTATTTT
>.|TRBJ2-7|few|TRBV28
CASSEKDGYEQYF
TGTGCCAGCAGTGAAAAGGACGGCTACGAGCAGTACTTC
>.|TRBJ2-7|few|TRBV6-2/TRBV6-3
CASRYGPGSYEQYF
TGTGCCAGCAGATATGGACCGGGTAGCTACGAGCAGTACTTC
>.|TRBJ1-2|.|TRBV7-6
CASSIKLWGYTF
TGTGCCAGCAGCATCAAATTGTGGGGCTACACCTTC